This T cell receptor beta chain came from a study of T cell responses to AZD1222 COVID-19 vaccine. A note on this clone: Its antigen is not known.

General observations from the study: Following two doses of AZD1222, Spike-specific TCR breadth and depth rose.

The repertoire was sequenced with immunoSEQ multiplex PCR; TCRdb's copy has only in-frame clones and lacks some. The table lists about 270,000 clones, almost 95% of them singletons. The CDR3 is 14 residues long. Germline lookup yields CDR1 MDHEN and CDR2 SYDVKM. V was clipped by 7 bases and J by 5 bases; unmatched bases: 8. This TCR was sampled from an adult who received the AZD1222 COVID-19 vaccine. The sample consisted of peripheral blood, taken 28 days after the second AZD1222 dose. The genes are TRBV28 and TRBJ1-2; 9 bases match TRBD1. The CDR3 spells CASTRQGVVYGYTF. CDR3 DNA sequence: TGTGCCAGCACGCGACAGGGGGTTGTTTATGGCTACACCTTC.